These 24 T cell receptor beta chains originate from one sample sequenced in a study of cytomegalovirus exposure and HLA in healthy donors. The PCR had 60 Vbeta and 13 Jbeta primers. TCRdb's table, derived via immunoSEQ multiplex PCR, lists solely in-frame clones and lacks some. Among 100,000 to 150,000 clones listed, around three quarters were seen once. What was sequenced was PBMCs. The receptor source for this set is a man aged 35-49 years in good health and CMV-seronegative.

The V gene is TRBV7-3, the J gene TRBJ1-2; D is ambiguous. This CDR3 has 14 amino acids. Trimming shortened V by 5 bases and J by 7 bases, and 17 bases separated the two germline ends. Germline V gene sequence: CDR1 SGHTA, CDR2 FQGTGA. The CDR3 DNA follows: TGTGCCAGCAGCCCCGTGGCAGGTTCAATTGGCTACACCTTC. This sequence encodes CASSPVAGSIGYTF.

The chain couples TRBV18 to TRBJ2-7, with D perhaps TRBD1 (6 bases). Trimming shortened V by 3 bases and J by 7 bases, and 13 bases separated the two germline ends. The CDR3 contains 13 residues. Germline V gives CDR1 KGHSH, CDR2 LQKENI. CDR3 DNA sequence: TGTGCCAGCTCACCGGGGGCAGGAGAGGAGCAGTACTTC. It translates to CASSPGAGEEQYF. Complete variable domain (other parts from reference TRBV18 and TRBJ2-7): NAGVMQNPRHLVRRRGQEARLRCSPMKGHSHVYWYRQLPEEGLKFMVYLQKENIIDESGMPKERFSAEFPKEGPSILRIQQVVRGDSAAYFCASSPGAGEEQYFGPGTRLTVT.

The gene calls are TRBV14 and TRBJ2-7; D might be TRBD1 (7 bases). CDR1 is SGHDN, CDR2 FVKESK, per germline. V gave up 4 bases and J gave up 0 bases, with 13 bases separating them. The length of the CDR3 is 15 residues. The chain's CDR3 is CASSLGGGFSYEQYF. DNA of the CDR3: TGTGCCAGCAGCCTAGGAGGGGGCTTCTCCTACGAGCAGTACTTC.

This clone was observed once. The conserved phenylalanine or tryptophan normally closing the CDR3 is absent here, so this likely arose from a read error. The rearrangement uses TRBV30 and TRBJ1-6, with 9 bases that match TRBD1. This CDR3 has 12 residues. V dropped 6 bases and J dropped 10; count of bases not matched to a gene: 4. The germline CDR1 and CDR2 sequences are GTSNPN and SVGIG (reference sequence). CDR3 nucleotide sequence: TGTGCCTGCGGACAGGGGATATCACCCCTCCACTCT. This translates into CACGQGISPLHS.

This clone has only one observation. This rearrangement joins TRBV10-1 to TRBJ2-1, with D perhaps TRBD1 (5 bases). CDR1 WNHNN and CDR2 SYGVQD come from the germline V gene (reference sequence). The CDR3 length is 16 residues. Trimming shortened V by 0 bases and J by 3 bases, and 12 bases separated the two germline ends. For the CDR3, the DNA is TGCGCCAGCAGTGAGTCTTGGCAGGGCCTCTACAATGAGCAGTTCTTC. It yields the protein CASSESWQGLYNEQFF.

The V and J genes are TRBV20-1 and TRBJ2-3; D is unclear. The V gene's germline CDR1 is DFQATT and CDR2 SNEGSKA (reference sequence). This CDR3 has 11 amino acids. The ends were cut back, 1 base at V and 8 bases at J, with 7 bases in the middle. CDR3 region: CSARVPGTQYF. For the CDR3, the DNA is TGCAGTGCTAGAGTGCCGGGTACGCAGTATTTT.

The V and J genes are TRBV4-3 and TRBJ1-4; D call uncertain. CDR1 LGHNA and CDR2 YSLEER come from the germline V gene. V lost 1 base and J lost 8, with 8 bases in between. The CDR3 has 13 amino acids. The CDR3, as DNA: TGCGCCAGCAGCCAAGCCCCGCGGGAAAAACTGTTTTTT. This sequence encodes CASSQAPREKLFF.

This chain joins TRBV6-6 and TRBJ2-2; D possibly corresponds to TRBD2 (5 bases). The CDR3 sequence is 14 residues long. CDR1 is MNHNY and CDR2 is SVGAGI in the germline V gene (reference sequence). V was clipped by 2 bases and J by 5 bases, with 9 bases between them. The CDR3 spells CASSYGLGTGELFF. CDR3 DNA: TGTGCCAGCAGTTACGGACTGGGAACCGGGGAGCTGTTTTTT.

The chain uses TRBV7-2 and TRBJ2-2, with TRBD2 matching over 9 bases. Trimming at V came to 5 bases and at J to 5 bases, leaving 12 bases not matched to a gene. The CDR3 has 17 residues. Germline CDR1 and CDR2: SGHTA and FQGNSA. CDR3 DNA sequence: TGTGCCAGCAGCCCGACGCGGCGGGGGGGCTGGACCGGGGAGCTGTTTTTT. It translates to CASSPTRRGGWTGELFF.

CDR3 in DNA: TGTGCCAGCAGGGTACAGGGAACCGGGGAGCTGTTTTTT. Protein: CASRVQGTGELFF. The chain joins TRBV2 to TRBJ2-2, with D possibly being TRBD1 (6 bases). V was trimmed by 6 bases and J by 5 bases, leaving 10 bases between them. Per germline, CDR1 SNHLY and CDR2 FYNNEI. This CDR3 is built from 13 residues.

The CDR3 is CSAQGGRDSYEQYF. The CDR3 DNA reads TGCAGCGCCCAAGGAGGGAGGGACTCCTACGAGCAGTACTTC. This chain uses TRBV29-1 with TRBJ2-7, with 7 bases identical to TRBD2. This CDR3 region has 14 residues. The germline gives CDR1 SQVTM, CDR2 ANQGSEA. J lost 0 bases, V lost 7 bases, and 9 bases had no gene match.

The genes are TRBV6-1 and TRBJ1-1; weak D call: TRBD1 (5 bases). V was trimmed by 7 bases and J by 8 bases, leaving 14 bases between them. The germline gives CDR1 MNHNS, CDR2 SASEGT. This CDR3 spans 12 amino acids. DNA of the CDR3: TGTGCCAGCATGGGGACGGGGGGGGAAGCTTTCTTT. This sequence encodes CASMGTGGEAFF.

The J gene is TRBJ2-3, the V gene TRBV27, with D possibly matching TRBD1 (6 bases). Trimming removed 5 bases from V and 4 bases from J, with 16 bases in between. Germline CDR1 reads MNHEY; CDR2 reads SMNVEV (reference sequence). There are 15 residues in the CDR3. CDR3 in amino acids: CASSPGHILADTQYF. CDR3 sequence (DNA): TGTGCCAGCAGTCCGGGACATATCTTGGCAGATACGCAGTATTTT.

The gene calls are TRBV19 and TRBJ2-7; D unresolved. Trimming removed 3 bases from V and 7 bases from J, with 16 bases in between. The V gene's germline CDR1 is LNHDA and CDR2 SQIVND (reference sequence). The CDR3 sequence is 14 residues long. CDR3 amino acids: CASSMWPSVGEQYF. CDR3 bases: TGTGCCAGTAGTATGTGGCCCTCCGTCGGGGAGCAGTACTTC.

Comment on this clone: Other DNA sequences in the sample encode the same CDR3. The chain has TRBV6-1 and TRBJ1-5, with D unclear. The V gene's germline CDR1 is MNHNS and CDR2 SASEGT. The CDR3 length is 15 residues. Trimming took 0 bases from V and 4 from J, leaving 10 bases between them. The CDR3 nucleotides read TGTGCCAGCAGTGAAGCGCTTCTCAGGAATCAGCCCCAGCATTTT. Translated: CASSEALLRNQPQHF.

CDR3 sequence reads: CASSGISGWDKETQYF. The CDR3 DNA reads as TGTGCCAGCAGTGGGATTTCAGGGTGGGACAAAGAGACCCAGTACTTC. This chain joins TRBV27 and TRBJ2-5, with D possibly TRBD1 on 6 matching bases. CDR3 length: 16 amino acids. Per germline, CDR1 MNHEY and CDR2 SMNVEV (reference sequence). Trimming took off 5 bases at V and 3 bases at J, with 19 bases between the two ends.

The chain has TRBV7-6 and TRBJ2-5; possible D gene TRBD2, 6 bases. The CDR3 totals 17 residues. V was clipped by 2 bases and J by 4 bases, with 20 bases between them. Germline assignment: CDR1 SGHVS and CDR2 FNYEAQ. The chain's CDR3 is CASSLIPLPGETETQYF. The DNA for the CDR3 is TGTGCCAGCAGCTTAATACCGTTGCCGGGGGAAACAGAGACCCAGTACTTC.

The chain uses TRBV13 and TRBJ1-1; D not resolved. Germline V CDR1 and CDR2: PRHDT, FYEKMQ (reference sequence). V gave up 4 bases and J gave up 3 bases, with 12 bases separating them. There are 14 residues in the CDR3. CDR3: CASSSRQIDTEAFF. CDR3 nucleotide sequence: TGTGCCAGCAGCTCCCGACAAATAGACACTGAAGCTTTCTTT.

This clone was counted between two and nine times. V gene TRBV28 combines with J gene TRBJ2-7; D is unclear. Germline CDR1 and CDR2: MDHEN and SYDVKM. V gave up 5 bases and J gave up 4 bases, with 6 bases separating them. The CDR3 runs 11 residues. The CDR3, as DNA: TGTGCCAGCAGTCCCGAGTACGAGCAGTACTTC. It specifies CASSPEYEQYF.

The rearrangement joins TRBV25-1 to TRBJ1-4; a possible D gene is TRBD1 (6 bases). Trimming shortened V by 6 bases and J by 13 bases, and 15 bases separated the two germline ends. The CDR3 sequence is 12 residues long. The germline V gene has CDR1 MGHDK and CDR2 SYGVNS. CDR3 bases: TGTGCCAGCAGCCAACAGGGTAAAACACTGTTTTTT. This encodes CASSQQGKTLFF.

The chain couples TRBV4-1 to TRBJ2-1, with D maybe TRBD2 (5 bases). The CDR3 is made up of 16 amino acids. The germline V gene encodes CDR1 MGHRA and CDR2 YSYEKL. The V and J ends lost 1 base and 7 bases respectively, with 17 bases between them. This CDR3 is CASSQAPRARGNEQFF. CDR3 in DNA: TGCGCCAGCAGCCAAGCGCCGCGGGCTCGTGGAAATGAGCAGTTCTTC.

The rearrangement links TRBV9 to TRBJ1-6; the match to TRBD1 covers 8 bases. J lost 7 bases, V lost 7 bases, and 7 bases had no gene match. The CDR3 is 14 amino acids. Germline loops: CDR1 SGDLS, CDR2 YYNGEE. CDR3 in DNA: TGTGCCAGCGGCCGAACAGGGGGGAATTCACCCCTCCACTTT. Protein: CASGRTGGNSPLHF.

This chain joins TRBV5-1 and TRBJ1-2; D remains unclear. This CDR3 has 14 amino acids. V was cut by 5 bases and J by 1 base, with 12 bases left in between. Per germline, CDR1 SGHRS and CDR2 YFSETQ. The CDR3 coding sequence is TGCGCCAGCAGATCCTCCGGGAGTAACTATGGCTACACCTTC. This codes for CASRSSGSNYGYTF.

The chain recombines TRBV7-2 with TRBJ2-1, with D possibly matching TRBD2 (7 bases). Looked up from germline, CDR1 is SGHTA and CDR2 is FQGNSA. Trimming pared 5 bases from V and 6 bases from J, leaving 14 bases between. CDR3 length: 14 amino acids. The CDR3 DNA reads TGTGCCAGCAGCCCGAGGGGGGGGACCAATGAGCAGTTCTTC. It specifies CASSPRGGTNEQFF.